This T cell receptor beta chain stems from a study of OX40 agonist ivuxolimab in advanced cancers. In the study overall: Prior anti-PD-1, anti-PD-L1 or anti-CTLA-4 therapy did not bar entry, and 30% to 40% had some.

In the case of this clone: Its matching antigen is unknown.

Broader study findings: Blood T cells, both CD4+ and CD8+, expanded clonally by week 6 at 0.1 to 3.0 mg/kg. Among some nonresponders, normalized T-cell clonal expansion was also low.

Generated by immunoSEQ multiplex PCR, the TCRdb table keeps only in-frame clones and is missing some. The data hold 100,000 to 150,000 clones, with 93% observed a single time. V was clipped by 5 bases and J by 6 bases, with 17 bases between them. The V gene's germline CDR1 is MNHEY and CDR2 SVGAGI. This CDR3 comprises 15 residues. The receptor was isolated from an adult with an advanced solid tumor such as melanoma, head and neck, liver or kidney cancer. The starting material was CD4+ or CD8+ T cells sorted from blood, obtained in a trial of the OX40 agonist ivuxolimab. The chain joins TRBV6-5 to TRBJ1-5; weak D call: TRBD1 (5 bases). CDR3 in amino acids: CASSPTSGLSQPQHF. CDR3 nucleotides: TGTGCCAGCAGTCCCACCTCAGGGTTGAGTCAGCCCCAGCATTTT.